These 26 T cell receptor beta chains came from one sample sequenced in a study of siplizumab effects on memory and regulatory T cells. Assay used: immunoSEQ multiplex PCR; TCRdb lists only in-frame clones, some missing. The data hold some 88,000 clones, with approximately 90% observed a single time. Material: CD4+ T cells sorted from blood. The source is a human donor in good health.

The chain employs TRBV6-1 and TRBJ1-1, with a weak D call TRBD1 (6 bases). The CDR3 consists of 14 residues. The V gene's germline CDR1 is MNHNS and CDR2 SASEGT. V lost 5 bases, J lost 0 bases, and 10 bases lay in between. The CDR3 DNA reads TGTGCCAGCAGTAAAGGGGGAATGAACACTGAAGCTTTCTTT. Its translation: CASSKGGMNTEAFF.

This chain uses TRBV6-5 with TRBJ2-7; D remains unclear. The CDR3 is 14 residues long. Trimming cost V 0 bases and J 0 bases, with 6 bases left between them. Germline lookup yields CDR1 MNHEY and CDR2 SVGAGI. CDR3 region: CASSYSVPSYEQYF. In DNA, the CDR3 is TGTGCCAGCAGTTACTCGGTTCCCTCCTACGAGCAGTACTTC.

The chain has TRBV2 and TRBJ1-6; TRBD1 matches 10 bases. The V segment lost 3 bases and the J segment 11 bases; nucleotides outside the gene matches: 19. Germline CDR1 and CDR2: SNHLY and FYNNEI. The CDR3 contains 19 residues. The chain's CDR3 is CASSDFGTGDLFSRPPLHF. In DNA form, the CDR3 reads TGTGCCAGCAGTGATTTCGGGACAGGGGATCTCTTCAGTAGGCCACCCCTCCACTTT. Full variable domain (rest looked up from reference TRBV2 and TRBJ1-6): EPEVTQTPSHQVTQMGQEVILRCVPISNHLYFYWYRQILGQKVEFLVSFYNNEISEKSEIFDDQFSVERPDGSNFTLKIRSTKLEDSAMYFCASSDFGTGDLFSRPPLHFGNGTRLTVT.

The chain joins TRBV9 to TRBJ1-1; D gene uncertain. The CDR3 totals 15 residues. V lost 2 bases and J 4 bases, leaving 15 bases between the germline ends. Germline assignment: CDR1 SGDLS and CDR2 YYNGEE. In DNA, the CDR3 is TGTGCCAGCAGCGTGGAGCCACGGGGTGGCACTGAAGCTTTCTTT. Translated, it gives CASSVEPRGGTEAFF. The whole variable domain, filled in from reference TRBV9 and TRBJ1-1, reads DSGVTQTPKHLITATGQRVTLRCSPRSGDLSVYWYQQSLDQGLQFLIQYYNGEERAKGNILERFSAQQFPDLHSELNLSSLELGDSALYFCASSVEPRGGTEAFFGQGTRLTVV.

The rearrangement links TRBV19 to TRBJ1-5; perhaps TRBD1 as D (6 bases). This CDR3 region has 15 residues. Trimming removed 5 bases at V and 0 bases at J, with 11 bases between. Germline V lookup: CDR1 LNHDA, CDR2 SQIVND (reference sequence). For the CDR3, the DNA is TGTGCCAGTAGTTCGGACAGAAATAGCAATCAGCCCCAGCATTTT. Its protein product is CASSSDRNSNQPQHF.

This chain connects TRBV5-6 to TRBJ2-2, with D unclear. Between the trimmed V and J ends, which lost 6 bases and 5 bases, there was a span of 17 bases. In germline, CDR1 is SGHDT, CDR2 YYEEEE. The CDR3 is made up of 15 amino acids. CDR3 residues: CASTSGPGETGELFF. CDR3 DNA: TGTGCCAGCACCTCCGGACCTGGGGAAACCGGGGAGCTGTTTTTT.

The chain has TRBV28 and TRBJ2-7, with D perhaps matching TRBD1 (5 bases). The V end lost 3 bases, the J end lost 4 bases, and 16 bases lay between the germline ends. CDR1 is MDHEN and CDR2 is SYDVKM in the germline V gene. This CDR3 contains 15 residues. The CDR3 DNA reads as TGTGCCAGCAGTTTGCAGCAGGGTGCTAAGTACGAGCAGTACTTC. Amino acid sequence: CASSLQQGAKYEQYF.

In its sample, this clone was seen once. The rearrangement joins TRBV19 to TRBJ1-2; D call uncertain. CDR1 and CDR2 (germline): LNHDA, SQIVND (reference sequence). V dropped 5 bases and J dropped 8 bases, with 18 bases sitting between them. The CDR3 totals 14 residues. The CDR3 region has the DNA TGTGCCAGTAGTCCCTGGGTAACTCAAGGCGGCTACACCTTC. Translated, it gives CASSPWVTQGGYTF.

A few counts support this clone. This rearrangement joins TRBV6-5 to TRBJ2-7, with 7 nucleotides matching TRBD2. This CDR3 contains 14 residues. Germline trimming cut 0 bases from V and 3 bases from J; bases unmatched to any gene: 2. Per the germline V gene, CDR1 is MNHEY and CDR2 is SVGAGI. CDR3 DNA sequence: TGTGCCAGCAGTTACTCCTTAGCGGGCTACGAGCAGTACTTC. Its protein is CASSYSLAGYEQYF.

The V and J genes are TRBV29-1 and TRBJ1-1; D perhaps matches TRBD1 (6 bases). Trimming left V 4 bases short and J 4 bases short, with 10 bases between. CDR3 length: 12 amino acids. CDR1 and CDR2 from the germline V gene are SQVTM and ANQGSEA. The CDR3 region has the DNA TGCAGCGTTGTAATAGGGGGCACTGAAGCTTTCTTT. The encoded protein is CSVVIGGTEAFF.

The chain uses TRBV7-9 and TRBJ1-1; no reliable D call. The CDR3 loop spans 15 amino acids. V was clipped by 7 bases and J by 0 bases, with 15 bases between them. Germline values: CDR1 SEHNR, CDR2 FQNEAQ (reference sequence). DNA of the CDR3: TGTGCCAGCACCTCATCGACGAGGGTGAACACTGAAGCTTTCTTT. It encodes CASTSSTRVNTEAFF.

In this sample, this clone turned up many times. This chain links TRBV5-4 with TRBJ1-2, with D uncertain. This CDR3 has 14 amino acids. Germline values: CDR1 SGHNT, CDR2 YYREEE (reference sequence). The ends were cut back, 3 bases at V and 0 bases at J, with 9 bases in the middle. The CDR3 DNA is TGTGCCAGCAGCTCCGCGGGAGCTAACTATGGCTACACCTTC. Protein sequence: CASSSAGANYGYTF.

This chain joins TRBV28 and TRBJ2-7, with 8 bases fitting TRBD1. Per the germline V gene, CDR1 is MDHEN and CDR2 is SYDVKM. Losses at the gene ends were 4 bases for V and 4 bases for J; bases not matched to a gene: 6. The length of the CDR3 is 14 residues. The CDR3 bases are TGTGCCAGCAGTTCCCGGGACAGGCTATACGAGCAGTACTTC. This encodes CASSSRDRLYEQYF.

The genes are TRBV28 and TRBJ2-7; the match to TRBD1 covers 9 bases. The germline V gene encodes CDR1 MDHEN and CDR2 SYDVKM. The CDR3 length is 15 residues. The V and J ends lost 2 bases and 6 bases, in that order; junction bases with no gene match: 8. CDR3 amino acids: CASSLGDRVLGEQYF. DNA of the CDR3: TGTGCCAGCAGTTTAGGGGACAGGGTACTCGGCGAGCAGTACTTC.

The genes are TRBV30 and TRBJ1-6, with D maybe TRBD1 (5 bases). V gave up 0 bases and J gave up 4 bases, with 10 bases separating them. CDR3 size: 15 residues. The germline CDR1 and CDR2 sequences are GTSNPN and SVGIG (reference sequence). The DNA of the CDR3 is TGTGCCTGGAGTGTTGGGGCAGGGTATAATTCACCCCTCCACTTT. Residues: CAWSVGAGYNSPLHF.

This clone was detected a few times. The V gene is TRBV7-9, the J gene TRBJ1-1; D not certain. This CDR3 contains 13 residues. Trimming removed 1 base at V and 1 base at J, with 4 bases between. Germline V gene sequence: CDR1 SEHNR, CDR2 FQNEAQ (reference sequence). CDR3 DNA: TGTGCCAGCAGCTTAGAGACGAACACTGAAGCTTTCTTT. Its protein product is CASSLETNTEAFF.

The CDR3 spells CASSRRPPRWETQYF. The DNA for the CDR3 is TGTGCCAGCAGCCGGAGGCCTCCTCGGTGGGAGACCCAGTACTTC. The chain joins TRBV11-3 to TRBJ2-5, with D tentatively TRBD2 (5 bases). Trimming stripped 5 bases from V and 5 bases from J, with 18 bases between. This CDR3 spans 15 amino acids. Germline V gene data show CDR1 as SGHNT and CDR2 as YENEEA.

This chain links TRBV11-3 with TRBJ2-7; 10 bases agree with TRBD2. V trimming: 4 bases; J trimming: 5 bases; junction bases outside the gene matches: 14. CDR1 and CDR2 (germline): SGHNT, YENEEA. The length of the CDR3 is 17 residues. The CDR3 reads CASSSSAGGPREHEQYF. The CDR3 DNA reads as TGTGCCAGCAGCTCATCAGCGGGAGGGCCTCGCGAACACGAGCAGTACTTC.

The J gene is TRBJ1-1, the V gene TRBV7-9, with D hard to call. The V gene lost 1 base and the J gene lost 8 bases, with 8 bases spanning the gap. The germline gives CDR1 SEHNR, CDR2 FQNEAQ (reference sequence). The length of the CDR3 is 12 residues. The CDR3 here is CASSLEGVEAFF. In DNA form, the CDR3 reads TGTGCCAGCAGCTTAGAAGGCGTCGAAGCTTTCTTT.

The chain recombines TRBV29-1 with TRBJ1-4, with D possibly matching TRBD1 (6 bases). The CDR3 is made up of 13 amino acids. V was clipped by 7 bases and J by 3 bases, with 12 bases between them. The germline CDR1 and CDR2 sequences are SQVTM and ANQGSEA. The DNA for the CDR3 is TGCAGCGCGCGGGGACACTCTAATGAAAAACTGTTTTTT. It yields the protein CSARGHSNEKLFF.

The rearrangement joins TRBV27 to TRBJ2-4; D tentatively fits TRBD1 or TRBD2 (5 bases each). The CDR3 length is 14 residues. Trimming shortened V by 5 bases and J by 5 bases, and 13 bases separated the two germline ends. Germline lookup yields CDR1 MNHEY and CDR2 SMNVEV (reference sequence). CDR3 amino acids: CASSASGPQNIQYF. The CDR3 bases are TGTGCCAGCAGTGCCTCGGGGCCCCAAAACATTCAGTACTTC.

This clone was seen just once. V gene TRBV4-2 combines with J gene TRBJ2-4; D call uncertain. The V gene's germline CDR1 is LGHNA and CDR2 YNFKEQ. This CDR3 has 17 amino acids. Trimming stripped 4 bases from V and 4 bases from J, with 20 bases between. The CDR3 DNA sequence: TGTGCCAGCAGCCGGATAACACCGGGTGCGGCTAAAAACATTCAGTACTTC. This translates into CASSRITPGAAKNIQYF.

This clone appeared once. This chain connects TRBV15 to TRBJ2-3; D may be TRBD2 (6 bases). Germline CDR1 reads LNHNV; CDR2 reads YYDKDF (reference sequence). V was shortened by 5 bases and J by 8 bases, with 20 bases between the two germline ends. This CDR3 has 15 residues. DNA for the CDR3: TGTGCCACCAGCCCCGGGGGAGAAAGTTCCGGTACGCAGTATTTT. It encodes CATSPGGESSGTQYF.

The V gene is TRBV29-1, the J gene TRBJ2-1, with 7 bases aligning to TRBD2. The CDR3 is 16 amino acids. Germline V gene data show CDR1 as SQVTM and CDR2 as ANQGSEA. V dropped 3 bases and J dropped 0; count of bases not matched to a gene: 8. Here the CDR3 DNA reads TGCAGCGTTGACGGGGGGAGGACTAACTCCTACAATGAGCAGTTCTTC. Its translation is CSVDGGRTNSYNEQFF.

This chain connects TRBV5-6 to TRBJ2-1; maybe TRBD1 (5 bases). This CDR3 comprises 15 residues. Germline V lookup: CDR1 SGHDT, CDR2 YYEEEE. V lost 2 bases and J lost 12, with 21 bases in between. This chain's CDR3 is CASSFAGSLPGGQFF. For the CDR3, the DNA is TGTGCCAGCAGCTTTGCAGGGTCCCTCCCAGGTGGGCAGTTCTTC.

The V and J genes are TRBV19 and TRBJ1-5; TRBD1 agrees at 7 bases. The germline V gene has CDR1 LNHDA and CDR2 SQIVND (reference sequence). The CDR3 sequence is 15 residues long. Trimming at V came to 7 bases and at J to 9 bases, leaving 15 bases not matched to a gene. This chain's CDR3 is CASIPGAGGSRPQHF. The CDR3 nucleotides are TGTGCCAGTATTCCAGGCGCAGGGGGATCACGGCCCCAGCATTTT.